The 9 T cell receptor beta chains in this list originate from one sample, sequenced in a study of low-dose radiotherapy and immunotherapy resistance in tumors. Time point reported: after trial treatment. Regarding treatment: LDRT plus nivolumab, ipilimumab, low-dose cyclophosphamide and aspirin (RACIN trial). With TRAV- and TRBV-specific primers, first-strand cDNA was made, covering the alpha and beta chains. A constant-region primer paired with the V-primer adapter amplified TCRs over about 19 PCR cycles. Via MiXCR, TCRdb re-called the reads, giving one row per CDR3 protein. This table holds tens of thousands of distinct CDR3 sequences, about 25% found once. Sample: PBMCs, taken after low-dose radiotherapy plus immunotherapy. The receptors derive from a male donor with prostate cancer.

In its sample, this clonotype was seen many times. The rearrangement joins TRBV19 to TRBJ1-4; possibly TRBD1 for D (5 bases). Germline loops: CDR1 LNHDA, CDR2 SQIVND (reference sequence). V was pared by 7 bases and J by 8 bases, with 14 bases between. There are 13 residues in the CDR3. The CDR3 is CASKRRGEEKLFF. In DNA, the CDR3 is TGTGCCAGTAAACGGAGGGGAGAGGAAAAACTGTTTTTT.

V gene TRBV7-9 combines with J gene TRBJ1-6; 7 positions match TRBD1. Germline lookup yields CDR1 SEHNR and CDR2 FQNEAQ (reference sequence). With V trimmed by 2 bases and J by 10 bases, 5 bases remained unmatched. The CDR3 is 14 amino acids. The CDR3 sequence is CASSLKGAGSPLHF. CDR3 sequence (DNA): TGTGCCAGCAGCTTAAAGGGGGCAGGGTCACCCCTCCACTTT.

V and J are TRBV28 and TRBJ2-2; 16 positions agree with TRBD2. With V trimmed by 0 bases and J by 8 bases, 3 bases remained unmatched. This CDR3 region has 17 residues. From germline, CDR1 is MDHEN and CDR2 SYDVKM. The CDR3 sequence: CASSLWGLAGGPGELFF. Here the CDR3 DNA reads TGTGCCAGCAGTTTATGGGGACTAGCGGGAGGGCCAGGGGAGCTGTTTTTT.

There are many counts of this clonotype. The rearrangement uses TRBV19 and TRBJ1-5; 12 nucleotides match TRBD1. Germline CDR1 is LNHDA and CDR2 is SQIVND (reference sequence). The CDR3 is made up of 15 amino acids. Losses at the gene ends were 6 bases for V and 6 bases for J; bases not matched to a gene: 6. CDR3 sequence reads: CASRPGTGGTQPQHF. The CDR3 nucleotides are TGTGCCAGTAGACCCGGGACAGGGGGCACTCAGCCCCAGCATTTT.

The table lists this clonotype with many counts. The rearrangement uses TRBV7-9 and TRBJ2-5; no clear D. V lost 5 bases to trimming and J lost 5 bases, with 15 bases between them. Germline V CDR1 and CDR2: SEHNR, FQNEAQ (reference sequence). The CDR3 totals 14 residues. In DNA, the CDR3 is TGTGCCAGCAGCCCCCAGACTGTGGGGGAGACCCAGTACTTC. Amino acid sequence: CASSPQTVGETQYF.

The chain couples TRBV25-1 to TRBJ2-5; D is unresolved. The CDR3 covers 15 residues. Germline CDR1 is MGHDK and CDR2 is SYGVNS. Trimming shortened V by 1 base and J by 0 bases, and 9 bases separated the two germline ends. Here the CDR3 DNA reads TGTGCCAGCAGTGAATTTGGTGGGAACCAAGAGACCCAGTACTTC. It translates to CASSEFGGNQETQYF.

Of note for this clonotype: This is likely an artifact of a read error, given a far larger clone one base away. This rearrangement joins TRBV5-5 to TRBJ1-1; D call uncertain. The V end was cut by 0 bases, the J end by 0 bases, with 3 bases between. The CDR3 spans 13 residues. Germline CDR1 and CDR2: SGHKS and YYEKEE (reference sequence). The CDR3 DNA sequence: TGTGCCAGCAGCTTGGGGGTGAACACTGAAGCTTTCTTT. Amino acid sequence: CASSLGVNTEAFF.

The chain couples TRBV18 to TRBJ2-7, with a tentative D call TRBD1 (6 bases). With 6 bases removed from V and 3 bases from J, the gap between germline ends came to 12 bases. Germline V CDR1 and CDR2: KGHSH, LQKENI. CDR3 length: 13 residues. The CDR3 sequence is CASSPGQIYEQYF. CDR3 coding DNA: TGTGCCAGCTCCCCCGGACAGATCTACGAGCAGTACTTC.

This clonotype was recorded many times. This chain joins TRBV28 and TRBJ1-2; 8 nucleotides agree with TRBD1. With 6 bases clipped from V and 4 bases from J, the junction kept 13 bases outside the gene matches. Germline CDR1 and CDR2: MDHEN and SYDVKM. CDR3 size: 16 residues. This chain's CDR3 is CASSPEGQGFSYGYTF. For the CDR3, the DNA is TGTGCCAGCAGCCCCGAAGGACAGGGTTTTTCCTATGGCTACACCTTC.